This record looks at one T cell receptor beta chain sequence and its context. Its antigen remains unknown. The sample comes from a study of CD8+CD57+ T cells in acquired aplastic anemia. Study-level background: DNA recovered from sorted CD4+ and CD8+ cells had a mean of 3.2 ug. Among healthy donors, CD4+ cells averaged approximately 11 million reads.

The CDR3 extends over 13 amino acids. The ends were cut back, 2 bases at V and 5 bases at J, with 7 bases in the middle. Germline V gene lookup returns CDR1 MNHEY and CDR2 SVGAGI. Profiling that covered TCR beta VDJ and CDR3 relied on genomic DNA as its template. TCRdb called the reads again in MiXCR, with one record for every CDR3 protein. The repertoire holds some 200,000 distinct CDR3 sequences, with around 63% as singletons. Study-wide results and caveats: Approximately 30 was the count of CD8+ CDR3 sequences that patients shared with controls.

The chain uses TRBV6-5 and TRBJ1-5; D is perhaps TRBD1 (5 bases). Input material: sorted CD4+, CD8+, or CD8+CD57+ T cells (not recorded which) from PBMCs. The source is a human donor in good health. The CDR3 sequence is CASSYSRDQPQHF. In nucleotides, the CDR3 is TGTGCCAGCAGTTACAGCAGGGATCAGCCCCAGCATTTT.